Listed below are T cell receptor beta chains from one sample, sequenced in a study of T cells after yellow fever vaccination. TCRdb passed the 5' RACE reads through MiXCR, listing each CDR3 protein once. The sample has some 350,000 distinct CDR3 sequences, under 14% seen once. Sequences were derived from PBMCs, sampled on the day of the first yellow fever vaccination. These receptors all come from a man between 18 and 35 years old who received the YFV17D yellow fever vaccine. Both conserved end residues are part of each CDR3. Each record gives: D gene, V gene, J gene, clone size, CDR3 DNA, CDR3 protein. The D gene is left open where the match is weak. The listing skips clone size in some rows; elsewhere it reads once, few, many or a size class.

D gene: -; V gene: TRBV11-2; J gene: TRBJ2-2; clone size: -; CDR3 DNA: TGTGCCAGCAGCTGGGGCCTAGGCGGGGTCGACGGGACCGGGGAGCTGTTTTTT; CDR3 protein: CASSWGLGGVDGTGELFF
D gene: -; V gene: TRBV6-2/TRBV6-3; J gene: TRBJ2-1; clone size: -; CDR3 DNA: TGTGCCAGCAGTCTGGGGCCCGCGGCCAATGAGCAGTTCTTC; CDR3 protein: CASSLGPAANEQFF
D gene: -; V gene: TRBV19; J gene: TRBJ1-1; clone size: -; CDR3 DNA: TGTGCCAGTAGTGTGGCGACCGGAGGGAACACTGAAGCTTTCTTT; CDR3 protein: CASSVATGGNTEAFF
D gene: TRBD2; V gene: TRBV6-2/TRBV6-3; J gene: TRBJ2-3; clone size: -; CDR3 DNA: TGTGCCAGCAGGTGGACTAGCGGGGGGTTGGTGACAGATACGCAGTATTTT; CDR3 protein: CASRWTSGGLVTDTQYF
D gene: -; V gene: TRBV28; J gene: TRBJ2-5; clone size: few; CDR3 DNA: TGTGCCAGCCAAAAGGGGGGCCAAGAGACCCAGTACTTC; CDR3 protein: CASQKGGQETQYF
D gene: -; V gene: TRBV7-3; J gene: TRBJ2-3; clone size: -; CDR3 DNA: TGTGCCAGCAGCCCTCTGGGGGCGTATACGCAGTATTTT; CDR3 protein: CASSPLGAYTQYF
D gene: -; V gene: TRBV12-3/TRBV12-4; J gene: TRBJ1-2; clone size: many; CDR3 DNA: TGTGCCAGCAGTTTAACGCTAGACTATGGCTACACCTTC; CDR3 protein: CASSLTLDYGYTF
D gene: -; V gene: TRBV7-3; J gene: TRBJ2-3; clone size: -; CDR3 DNA: TGTGCCAGCAGCTCCCTGGGGACTCGCACAGATACGCAGTATTTT; CDR3 protein: CASSSLGTRTDTQYF
D gene: TRBD2; V gene: TRBV5-1; J gene: TRBJ2-5; clone size: many; CDR3 DNA: TGCGCCAGCAGCTTTGGGGGGGAAGAAGAGACCCAGTACTTC; CDR3 protein: CASSFGGEEETQYF
D gene: -; V gene: TRBV27; J gene: TRBJ1-2; clone size: few; CDR3 DNA: TGTGCCAGCAGTTTAGCCCCGACAGGACTTAACTATGGCTACACCTTC; CDR3 protein: CASSLAPTGLNYGYTF
D gene: -; V gene: TRBV11-2; J gene: TRBJ2-3; clone size: few; CDR3 DNA: TGTGCCAGCAGTACCCGGGGCAGGAGCACAGATACGCAGTATTTT; CDR3 protein: CASSTRGRSTDTQYF